The clone carrying this T cell receptor beta chain was picked up one time. Generated by immunoSEQ multiplex PCR, the TCRdb table keeps only in-frame clones and is missing some. This table holds around 96,000 clones, 94% found once. This specimen comes from a study of T cell changes during pregnancy in multiple sclerosis. The germline V and J ends were trimmed by 2 bases and 1 base, with 6 bases remaining between them. CDR3 length: 14 amino acids. Germline V gene sequence: CDR1 MNHEY, CDR2 SVGAGI. The TCR was taken from a female donor in good health, enrolled as a control in a pregnancy study. Sequenced here: peripheral blood, sampled after pregnancy. This rearrangement joins TRBV6-5 to TRBJ1-3; D remains ambiguous. The CDR3 coding sequence is TGTGCCAGCAGTTACGAACAGTCTGGAAACACCATATATTTT. This gives the protein CASSYEQSGNTIYF.